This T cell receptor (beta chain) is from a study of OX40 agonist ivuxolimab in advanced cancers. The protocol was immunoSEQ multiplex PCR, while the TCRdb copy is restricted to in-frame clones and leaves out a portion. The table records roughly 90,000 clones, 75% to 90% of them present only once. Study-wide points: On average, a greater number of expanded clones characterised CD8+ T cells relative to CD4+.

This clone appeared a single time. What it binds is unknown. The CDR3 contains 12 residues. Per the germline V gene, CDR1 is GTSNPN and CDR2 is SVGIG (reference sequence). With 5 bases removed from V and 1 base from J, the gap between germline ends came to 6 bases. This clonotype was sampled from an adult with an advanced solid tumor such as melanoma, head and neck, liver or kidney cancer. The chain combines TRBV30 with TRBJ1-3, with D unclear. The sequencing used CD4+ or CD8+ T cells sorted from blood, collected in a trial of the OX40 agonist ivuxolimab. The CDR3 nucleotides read TGTGCCTGGGACCCTTCTGGAAACACCATATATTTT. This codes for CAWDPSGNTIYF.